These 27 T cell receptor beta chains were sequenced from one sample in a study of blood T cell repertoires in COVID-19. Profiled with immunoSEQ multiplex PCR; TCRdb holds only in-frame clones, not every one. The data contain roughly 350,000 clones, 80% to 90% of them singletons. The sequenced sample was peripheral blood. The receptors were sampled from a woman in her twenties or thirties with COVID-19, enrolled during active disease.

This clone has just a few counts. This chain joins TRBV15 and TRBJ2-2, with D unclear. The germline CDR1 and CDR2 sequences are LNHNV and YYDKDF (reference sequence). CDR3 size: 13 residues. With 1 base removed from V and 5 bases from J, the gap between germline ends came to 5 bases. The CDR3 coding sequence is TGTGCCACCAGCAGAGCAGGAACCGGGGAGCTGTTTTTT. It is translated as CATSRAGTGELFF.

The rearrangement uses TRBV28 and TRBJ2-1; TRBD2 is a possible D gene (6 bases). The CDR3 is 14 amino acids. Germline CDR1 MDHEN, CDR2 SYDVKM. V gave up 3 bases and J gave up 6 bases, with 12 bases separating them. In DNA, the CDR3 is TGTGCCAGCAGTTTTGGAGGGCCTAGCAATGAGCAGTTCTTC. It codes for CASSFGGPSNEQFF.

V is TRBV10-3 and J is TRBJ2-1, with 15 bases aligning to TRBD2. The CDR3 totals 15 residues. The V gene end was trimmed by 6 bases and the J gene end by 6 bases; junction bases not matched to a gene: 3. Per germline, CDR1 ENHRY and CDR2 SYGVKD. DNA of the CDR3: TGTGCCATCAGCGGACTAGCGGGAGGGGTCAATGAGCAGTTCTTC. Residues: CAISGLAGGVNEQFF.

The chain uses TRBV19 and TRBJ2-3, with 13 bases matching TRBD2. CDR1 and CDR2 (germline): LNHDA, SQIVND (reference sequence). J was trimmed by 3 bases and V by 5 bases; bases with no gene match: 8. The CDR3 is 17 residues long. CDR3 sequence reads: CASSPRTSGRSTDTQYF. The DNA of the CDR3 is TGTGCCAGTAGTCCAAGGACTAGCGGGAGATCGACAGATACGCAGTATTTT.

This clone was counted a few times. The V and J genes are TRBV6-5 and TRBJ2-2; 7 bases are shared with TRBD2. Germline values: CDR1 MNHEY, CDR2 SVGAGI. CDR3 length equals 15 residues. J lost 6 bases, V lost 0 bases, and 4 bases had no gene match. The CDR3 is CASSYSGGIPGELFF. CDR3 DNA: TGTGCCAGCAGTTACTCGGGGGGGATCCCCGGGGAGCTGTTTTTT.

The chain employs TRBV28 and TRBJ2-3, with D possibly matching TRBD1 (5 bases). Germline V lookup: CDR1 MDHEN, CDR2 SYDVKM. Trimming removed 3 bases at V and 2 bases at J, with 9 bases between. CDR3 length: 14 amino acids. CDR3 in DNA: TGTGCCAGCAGTTTCGGCAGGGCCACAGATACGCAGTATTTT. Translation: CASSFGRATDTQYF.

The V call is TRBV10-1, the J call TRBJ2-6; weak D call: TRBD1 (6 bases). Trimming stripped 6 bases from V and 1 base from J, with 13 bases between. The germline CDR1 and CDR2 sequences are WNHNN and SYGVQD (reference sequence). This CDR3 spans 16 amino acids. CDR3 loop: CASSRDTGSGANVLTF. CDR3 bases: TGCGCCAGCAGCAGGGATACAGGGTCTGGGGCCAACGTCCTGACTTTC.

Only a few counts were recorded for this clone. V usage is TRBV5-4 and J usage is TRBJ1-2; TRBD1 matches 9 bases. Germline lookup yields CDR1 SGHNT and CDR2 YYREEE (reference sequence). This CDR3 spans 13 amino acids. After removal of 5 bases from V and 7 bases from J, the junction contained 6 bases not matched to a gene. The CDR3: CASSYDRGSGYTF. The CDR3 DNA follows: TGTGCCAGCAGTTACGACAGGGGGTCTGGCTACACCTTC.

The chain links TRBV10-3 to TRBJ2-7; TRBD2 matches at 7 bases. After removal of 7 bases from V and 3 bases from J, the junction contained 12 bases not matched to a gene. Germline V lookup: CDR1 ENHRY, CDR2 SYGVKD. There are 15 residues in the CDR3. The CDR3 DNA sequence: TGTGCCATCACGATGGAGTCTAGCGGTAGCTACGAGCAGTACTTC. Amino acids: CAITMESSGSYEQYF.

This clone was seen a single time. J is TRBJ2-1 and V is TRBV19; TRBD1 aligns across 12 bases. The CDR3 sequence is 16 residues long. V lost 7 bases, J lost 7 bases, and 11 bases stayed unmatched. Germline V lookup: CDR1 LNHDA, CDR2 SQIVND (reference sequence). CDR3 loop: CASMRWGQGASNEQFF. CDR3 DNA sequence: TGTGCCAGTATGAGGTGGGGACAGGGGGCCAGTAATGAGCAGTTCTTC.

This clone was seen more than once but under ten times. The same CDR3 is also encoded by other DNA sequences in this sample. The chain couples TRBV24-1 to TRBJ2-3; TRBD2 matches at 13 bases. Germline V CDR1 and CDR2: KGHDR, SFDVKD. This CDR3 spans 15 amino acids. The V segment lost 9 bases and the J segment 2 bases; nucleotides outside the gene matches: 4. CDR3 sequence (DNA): TGTGCCACCGAAGGACTAGCGGGAGACACAGATACGCAGTATTTT. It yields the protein CATEGLAGDTDTQYF.

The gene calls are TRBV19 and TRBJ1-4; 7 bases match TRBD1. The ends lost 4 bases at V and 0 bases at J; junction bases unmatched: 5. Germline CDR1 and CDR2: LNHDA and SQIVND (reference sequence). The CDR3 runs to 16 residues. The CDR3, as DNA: TGTGCCAGTAGTAACGGACAGGCGGCAACTAATGAAAAACTGTTTTTT. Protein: CASSNGQAATNEKLFF.

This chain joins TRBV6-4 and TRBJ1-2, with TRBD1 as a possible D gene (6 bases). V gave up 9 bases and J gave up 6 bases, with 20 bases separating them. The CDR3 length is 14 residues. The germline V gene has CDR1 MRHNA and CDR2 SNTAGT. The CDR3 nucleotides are TGTGCCAGAATACAGGGCCAAATCCCTCATGGCTACACCTTC. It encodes CARIQGQIPHGYTF.

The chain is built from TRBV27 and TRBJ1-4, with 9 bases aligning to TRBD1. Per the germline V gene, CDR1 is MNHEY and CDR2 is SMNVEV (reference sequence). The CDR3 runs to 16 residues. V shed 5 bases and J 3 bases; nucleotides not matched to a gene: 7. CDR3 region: CASSPKQGAANEKLFF. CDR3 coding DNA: TGTGCCAGCAGTCCAAAACAGGGGGCGGCTAATGAAAAACTGTTTTTT.

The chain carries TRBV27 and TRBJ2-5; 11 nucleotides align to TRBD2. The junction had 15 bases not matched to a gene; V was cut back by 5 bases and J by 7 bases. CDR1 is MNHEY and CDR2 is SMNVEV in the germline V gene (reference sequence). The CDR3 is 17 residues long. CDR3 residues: CASSPLGVAGGYGTQYF. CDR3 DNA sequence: TGTGCCAGCAGTCCCCTGGGGGTAGCGGGAGGGTACGGGACCCAGTACTTC.

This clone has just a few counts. This CDR3 is CASSYPGQGSYGYTF. The CDR3 DNA is TGTGCCAGCAGCTACCCGGGACAGGGCTCCTATGGCTACACCTTC. The chain is built from TRBV5-6 and TRBJ1-2, with TRBD1 matching over 9 bases. This CDR3 comprises 15 residues. Losses at the gene ends were 3 bases for V and 4 bases for J; bases not matched to a gene: 7. Germline V gene sequence: CDR1 SGHDT, CDR2 YYEEEE.

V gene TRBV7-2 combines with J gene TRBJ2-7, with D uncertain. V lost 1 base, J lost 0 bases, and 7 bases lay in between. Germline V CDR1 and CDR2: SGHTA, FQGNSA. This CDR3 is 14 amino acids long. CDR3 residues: CASSLGSDSYEQYF. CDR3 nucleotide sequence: TGTGCCAGCAGCTTAGGGTCAGACTCCTACGAGCAGTACTTC.

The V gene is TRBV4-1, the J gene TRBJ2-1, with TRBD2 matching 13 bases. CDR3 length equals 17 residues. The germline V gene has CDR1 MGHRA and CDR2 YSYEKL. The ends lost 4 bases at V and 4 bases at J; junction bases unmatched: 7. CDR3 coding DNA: TGCGCCAGCAGCCCAAGGACTAGCGGGAGTGTATACAATGAGCAGTTCTTC. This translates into CASSPRTSGSVYNEQFF.

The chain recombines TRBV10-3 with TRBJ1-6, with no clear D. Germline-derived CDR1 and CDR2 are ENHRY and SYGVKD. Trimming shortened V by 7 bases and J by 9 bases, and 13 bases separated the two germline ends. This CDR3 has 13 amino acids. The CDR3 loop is CAITGEAGSPLHF. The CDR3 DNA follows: TGTGCCATCACTGGGGAGGCTGGTTCACCCCTCCACTTT.

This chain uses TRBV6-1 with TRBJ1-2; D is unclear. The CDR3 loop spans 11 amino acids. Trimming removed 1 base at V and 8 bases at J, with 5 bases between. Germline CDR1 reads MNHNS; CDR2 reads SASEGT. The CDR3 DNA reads TGTGCCAGCAGTGAAGGTCCGGGCTACACCTTC. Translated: CASSEGPGYTF.

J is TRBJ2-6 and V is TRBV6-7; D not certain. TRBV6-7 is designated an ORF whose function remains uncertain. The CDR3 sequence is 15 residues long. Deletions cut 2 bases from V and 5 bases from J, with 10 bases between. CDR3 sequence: CASSYKTQRANVLTF. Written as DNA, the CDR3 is TGTGCCAGCAGTTACAAGACTCAACGGGCCAACGTCCTGACTTTC.

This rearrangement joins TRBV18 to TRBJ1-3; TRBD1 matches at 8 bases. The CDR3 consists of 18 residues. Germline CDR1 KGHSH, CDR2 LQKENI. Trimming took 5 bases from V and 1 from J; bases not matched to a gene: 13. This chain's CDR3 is CASSSGYRGYGSGNTIYF. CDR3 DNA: TGTGCCAGCTCATCAGGATACAGGGGGTACGGGTCTGGAAACACCATATATTTT.

CDR3 coding DNA: TGTGCCAGCAGGCCAGTGGGGGGAGGACTGGGGACCCAGTACTTC. Protein sequence: CASRPVGGGLGTQYF. The V and J genes are TRBV6-6 and TRBJ2-5; D is perhaps TRBD2 (6 bases). The germline CDR1 and CDR2 sequences are MNHNY and SVGAGI (reference sequence). This CDR3 comprises 15 residues. Trimming removed 6 bases at V and 7 bases at J, with 21 bases between.

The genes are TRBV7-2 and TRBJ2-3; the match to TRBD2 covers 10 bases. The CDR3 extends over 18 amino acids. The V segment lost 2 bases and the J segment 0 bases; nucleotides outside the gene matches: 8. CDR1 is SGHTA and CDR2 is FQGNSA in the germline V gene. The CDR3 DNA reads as TGTGCCAGCAGCTTACCCCCAGGGACTAGCGCCAGCACAGATACGCAGTATTTT. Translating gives CASSLPPGTSASTDTQYF.

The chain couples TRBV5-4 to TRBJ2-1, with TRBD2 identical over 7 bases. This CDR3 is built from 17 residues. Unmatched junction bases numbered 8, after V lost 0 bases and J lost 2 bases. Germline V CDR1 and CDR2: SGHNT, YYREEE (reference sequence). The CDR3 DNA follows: TGTGCCAGCAGCTTGGAAAGCGGGACCCCCGCCTACAATGAGCAGTTCTTC. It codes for CASSLESGTPAYNEQFF.

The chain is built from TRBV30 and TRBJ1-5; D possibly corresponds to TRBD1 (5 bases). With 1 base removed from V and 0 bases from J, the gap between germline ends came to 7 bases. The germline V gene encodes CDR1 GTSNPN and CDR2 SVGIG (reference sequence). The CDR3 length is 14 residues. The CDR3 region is CAWSAGYSNQPQHF. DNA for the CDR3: TGTGCCTGGAGTGCAGGGTATAGCAATCAGCCCCAGCATTTT.

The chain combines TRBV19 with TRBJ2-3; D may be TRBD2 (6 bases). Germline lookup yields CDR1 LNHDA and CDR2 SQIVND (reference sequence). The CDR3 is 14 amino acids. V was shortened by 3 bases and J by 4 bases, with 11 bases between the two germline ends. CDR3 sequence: CASSMGLFPDTQYF. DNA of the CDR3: TGTGCCAGTAGTATGGGACTTTTCCCAGATACGCAGTATTTT.